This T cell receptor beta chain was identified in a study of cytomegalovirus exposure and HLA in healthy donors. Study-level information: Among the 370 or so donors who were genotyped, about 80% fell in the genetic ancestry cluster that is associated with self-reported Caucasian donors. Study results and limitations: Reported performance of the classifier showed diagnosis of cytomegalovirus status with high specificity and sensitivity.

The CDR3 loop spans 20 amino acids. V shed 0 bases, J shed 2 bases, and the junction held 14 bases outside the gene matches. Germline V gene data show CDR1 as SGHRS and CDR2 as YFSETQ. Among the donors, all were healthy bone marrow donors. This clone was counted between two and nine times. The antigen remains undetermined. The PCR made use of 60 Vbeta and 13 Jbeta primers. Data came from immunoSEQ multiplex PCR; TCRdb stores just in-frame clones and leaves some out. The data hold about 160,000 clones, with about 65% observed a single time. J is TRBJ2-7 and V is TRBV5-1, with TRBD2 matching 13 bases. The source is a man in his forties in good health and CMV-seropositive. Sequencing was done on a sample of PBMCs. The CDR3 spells CASSLGFRTSGGPNTYEQYF. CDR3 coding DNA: TGCGCCAGCAGCTTGGGCTTTCGGACTAGCGGGGGCCCGAACACCTACGAGCAGTACTTC.